The present entry profiles one T cell receptor beta chain with its context. This entry is derived from a study of identical twins. CDR1 and CDR2 from the germline V gene are SGHTA and FQGNSA. With 1 base clipped from V and 3 bases from J, the junction kept 11 bases outside the gene matches. The CDR3 runs to 17 residues. TCRdb re-called the 5' RACE reads through MiXCR, storing one row per CDR3 protein. The sample includes around 690,000 distinct CDR3 sequences, 21% seen only once; the top ten take roughly 4%. These same records also appear under a second study, on T cells expressing NK-cell markers.

Sequencing was done on a sample of PBMCs. The sequence derives from a woman under 30 in good health. J is TRBJ2-7 and V is TRBV7-2; 8 nucleotides agree with TRBD2. Here the CDR3 DNA reads TGTGCCAGCAGCTTAGGGGTTAGCGGGATTCCCAACTACGAGCAGTACTTC. Protein sequence: CASSLGVSGIPNYEQYF. Full variable domain (outside the CDR3, taken from reference TRBV7-2 and TRBJ2-7): GAGVSQSPSNKVTEKGKDVELRCDPISGHTALYWYRQSLGQGLEFLIYFQGNSAPDKSGLPSDRFSAERTGGSVSTLTIQRTQQEDSAVYLCASSLGVSGIPNYEQYFGPGTRLTVT.